This TCR beta chain was recorded in a study of CD8 T cells in Susac syndrome (dated by TCRdb to between 2018 and 2021). Background for the entire study: The study used repertoire sequencing to test whether antigen drove CD8+ T cell activation and differentiation in Susac syndrome.

Paper-wide results and their limitations: The number of individuals in the TCR sequencing and HLA analysis was acknowledged as relatively small.

From the cysteine up to the phenylalanine, the CDR3 has a length of 14 residues. Just the 42-base CDR3 DNA is kept, in frame starting at base 1. CDR1 SGHRS and CDR2 YFSETQ are derived from the germline V gene. V is pared back by 0 bases and J by 9 bases, with 13 bases lying between the germline termini. High-throughput TCR beta sequencing profiled peripheral blood CD8+ and CD4+ T cells from healthy donors, Susac syndrome patients and multiple sclerosis patients. The multiple sclerosis controls were treatment-naive patients who had stable or active relapsing-remitting disease and met the revised McDonald criteria. Bulk CD8+ and CD4+ T cells were purified magnetically by negative isolation, whereas CD8+ TEMRA cells were enriched by FACS. Blood was collected in EDTA tubes and processed within 24 hours, with PBMCs isolated through density gradient centrifugation. PBMCs intended for TCR sequencing were cryopreserved in liquid nitrogen and were subsequently thawed in a 37 degrees C water bath. The sorted or isolated CD4+, CD8+ and CD8+ TEMRA cells had a purity of 90% or higher.

Note on this clonotype: Its antigen remains undetermined. Base qualities are not provided; no much larger clone lies one nucleotide away.

RNA was extracted using the RNeasy kit, and about 0.45 to 1 microgram was reverse transcribed with random hexamers. TCR beta CDR3 regions were amplified with the immunoSEQ multiplex PCR assay covering 54 Vbeta and 13 Jbeta segments. PCR amplification bias was corrected using a synthetic template baseline for primer optimization and computational correction. In the original analysis: Reads were annotated to V, D and J genes according to IMGT and were analyzed with immunoSEQ Analyzer, with only productive sequences retained. Clonality was calculated as one minus the Shannon entropy normalized by log2 of the number of productive unique sequences. Public and private clones were assessed among the 100 most prevalent clones of each patient and control. Clones were defined as Susac-specific if absent from the healthy and MS cohorts, from 900 to 1,300 published viral clones and from other ImmuneACCESS disease sequences. TCRdb cleaned the public reads at Q25 with fastp, built clones with MiXCR and kept in-frame beta chains. Records with the same CDR3 protein are collapsed into one entry carrying the most frequent genes and DNA. TCRdb assigned the V and J calls; the authors' analysis was not used. This sample comprises 300,000 to 350,000 distinct CDR3 sequences, under 95% of them detected only once. The ten biggest clones cover 0.06% to 0.075% of the sample.

The chain is assembled from TRBV5-1 and TRBJ1-5; TRBD1 is a weak D gene call, 5 bases matching. The specimen sequenced was CD4+ T cells from PBMCs. The TCR originated in a human donor with multiple sclerosis. The bases read TGCGCCAGCAGCTTGGGGGACGTTTTAGGGCCCCAGCATTTT. Protein translation: CASSLGDVLGPQHF.